This T cell receptor beta chain was obtained from a study of blood T cell repertoires in COVID-19. Looking at the study overall: Researchers got acute and convalescent COVID-19 samples from the United States, Italy and Spain. Sources were T cells, B-cell-depleted T cells, or PBMCs; the material itself was cDNA or gDNA.

J was trimmed by 5 bases and V by 3 bases; bases with no gene match: 5. The germline CDR1 and CDR2 sequences are LNHDA and SQIVND (reference sequence). CDR3 size: 16 residues. Authors' methods: Amplification with reference gene primers provided the estimates of nucleated cell counts. Data came from immunoSEQ multiplex PCR; TCRdb stores just in-frame clones and leaves some out. D and trimming were read from the DNA, whereas the V and J calls and clone size are those reported in that table. The sample lists around 29,000 clones, about three quarters occurring once. The chain couples TRBV19 to TRBJ1-5, with 12 bases that match TRBD1. Sequencing input: peripheral blood. The clonotype originates from a woman in her 70s with active or convalescent COVID-19. In DNA form, the CDR3 reads TGTGCCAGTAGTATTGGGGGACAGGGGGCCTATCAGCCCCAGCATTTT. Encoded protein: CASSIGGQGAYQPQHF.